This TCR beta chain was observed in a study of long-term antiretroviral therapy in people with HIV. Study findings and constraints: ART adherence, viral resistance and therapy changes went undocumented. Blood collection from about 2003 to 2017 possibly occurred under older ART regimens.

Researchers report immunoSEQ v3.0 was run at survey level. Repertoires were generated with immunoSEQ multiplex PCR, while TCRdb's copy carries only in-frame clones and drops some. The repertoire consists of 30,000 to 35,000 clones, with around 72% occurring once and the leading ten covering roughly 8.2%. Regarding this clone: The antigen is unknown.

V shed 4 bases and J 4 bases; nucleotides not matched to a gene: 4. This CDR3 region has 13 residues. Germline-derived CDR1 and CDR2 are SGHRS and YFSETQ. This receptor was identified in a woman in her forties or fifties with HIV. The sample here was unsorted PBMCs, taken 3.1 years after starting antiretroviral therapy. The rearrangement links TRBV5-1 to TRBJ1-1, with 7 bases aligning to TRBD1. The chain's CDR3 is CASSPQGFTEAFF. The CDR3 nucleotides read TGCGCCAGCAGCCCACAGGGGTTCACTGAAGCTTTCTTT.